The 10 T cell receptor beta chains given below trace back to one sample, sequenced in a study of blood T cell repertoires in COVID-19 (dated by TCRdb to 2018 to 2020). Library preparation was by the immunoSEQ multiplex PCR assay. The immuneACCESS repertoire file appears here via TCRdb, limited to in-frame rearrangements. These files lack a portion of the clones; in checked studies, under half of the deficit traces to unresolved V genes, and the cause of the others is not known. The sample table shows more than 200,000 clones, and about 89% are seen once. The top ten hold about 4% of the sample. The specimen sequenced was PBMCs or T cells enriched from blood (not recorded which). The receptors were gathered from a woman in her twenties or thirties who had recovered from COVID-19.

The chain links TRBV2 to TRBJ2-7; TRBD1 agrees at 8 bases. This CDR3 has 15 amino acids. Per the germline V gene, CDR1 is SNHLY and CDR2 is FYNNEI. Trimming at V came to 2 bases and at J to 2 bases, leaving 5 bases not matched to a gene. The CDR3 sequence is CASSERGQATYEQYF. The CDR3 nucleotides are TGTGCCAGCAGTGAAAGGGGACAGGCGACCTACGAGCAGTACTTC.

This clone is a singleton in its sample. The DNA of the CDR3 is TGTGCCAGCAGCCTACCCCCGAGACTAGCGGGGCACAACAATGAGCAGTTCTTC. It encodes CASSLPPRLAGHNNEQFF. The chain links TRBV7-9 to TRBJ2-1; 11 bases line up with TRBD2. CDR1 and CDR2 from the germline V gene are SEHNR and FQNEAQ (reference sequence). V was pared by 5 bases and J by 5 bases, with 14 bases of the junction left unmatched. The CDR3 consists of 18 residues. Full variable domain (remainder filled in from reference TRBV7-9 and TRBJ2-1): DTGVSQNPRHKITKRGQNVTFRCDPISEHNRLYWYRQTLGQGPEFLTYFQNEAQLEKSRLLSDRFSAERPKGSFSTLEIQRTEQGDSAMYLCASSLPPRLAGHNNEQFFGPGTRLTVL.

The genes are TRBV12-5 and TRBJ1-2; 7 bases align to TRBD1. V shed 3 bases and J 7 bases; nucleotides not matched to a gene: 14. Germline CDR1 reads LGHNT; CDR2 reads FRNRAP. CDR3 size: 16 residues. CDR3 amino acids: CASGFLPDRAGGGYTF. The CDR3 DNA reads TGTGCTAGTGGTTTCCTACCTGACAGGGCCGGGGGTGGCTACACCTTC.

The V and J genes are TRBV30 and TRBJ2-7; D is unresolved. V lost 2 bases to trimming and J lost 3 bases, with 26 bases between them. Germline CDR1 and CDR2: GTSNPN and SVGIG (reference sequence). The CDR3 spans 18 residues. This chain's CDR3 is CAWSPYSQTRDSFYEQYF. CDR3 coding DNA: TGTGCCTGGAGTCCCTACTCGCAGACCCGTGACTCCTTCTACGAGCAGTACTTC.

This clone was counted once. The chain is built from TRBV28 and TRBJ1-5; D perhaps matches TRBD1 (5 bases). V lost 4 bases and J lost 7, with 23 bases in between. The CDR3 spans 17 residues. In germline, CDR1 is MDHEN, CDR2 SYDVKM. The DNA for the CDR3 is TGTGCCAGCAGTTGGCACGCAGGGCGCAACATTGACCAGCCCCAGCATTTT. Its translation is CASSWHAGRNIDQPQHF.

The rearrangement uses TRBV6-2 or TRBV6-3 and TRBJ1-5, with TRBD1 matching over 8 bases. Germline assignment: CDR1 MNHEY and CDR2 SVGEGT. The CDR3 is made up of 14 amino acids. V lost 5 bases and J lost 5; bases outside the gene matches: 5. The CDR3 spells CASSPDRGYQPQHF. The CDR3 coding sequence is TGTGCCAGCAGTCCCGACAGGGGATATCAGCCCCAGCATTTT.

The chain employs TRBV3-1 (or the pseudogene TRBV3-2) and TRBJ2-7; D might be TRBD2 (5 bases). V dropped 2 bases and J dropped 0 bases, with 14 bases sitting between them. The germline V gene encodes CDR1 LGHDT and CDR2 YNNKEL (reference sequence). The CDR3 contains 16 residues. CDR3: CASSQIAGALSYEQYF. The CDR3 DNA sequence: TGTGCCAGCAGCCAAATCGCGGGTGCTCTCTCCTACGAGCAGTACTTC.

The chain recombines TRBV28 with TRBJ2-5, with TRBD1 matching 8 bases. Germline lookup yields CDR1 MDHEN and CDR2 SYDVKM. The CDR3 loop spans 15 amino acids. V was pared by 7 bases and J by 4 bases, with 11 bases of the junction left unmatched. For the CDR3, the DNA is TGTGCCAGCAATTCATTTGCAGGGGGCGGAGAGACCCAGTACTTC. This codes for CASNSFAGGGETQYF.

The chain links TRBV6-1 to TRBJ1-4, with TRBD1 identical over 12 bases. J was trimmed by 8 bases and V by 4 bases; bases with no gene match: 8. CDR1 is MNHNS, CDR2 SASEGT, per germline. The CDR3 extends over 16 amino acids. The CDR3 DNA follows: TGTGCCAGCAGTGCCACCGGGACAGGGGGCGGAGAAAAACTGTTTTTT. This gives the protein CASSATGTGGGEKLFF.

The chain is built from TRBV19 and TRBJ1-5; D is uncertain. The germline V and J ends were trimmed by 7 bases and 2 bases, with 21 bases remaining between them. The CDR3 contains 17 residues. The germline CDR1 and CDR2 sequences are LNHDA and SQIVND (reference sequence). CDR3 coding DNA: TGTGCCAGTACCTCGGGATTTTTCGGTTGGGGCAATCAGCCCCAGCATTTT. It codes for CASTSGFFGWGNQPQHF.